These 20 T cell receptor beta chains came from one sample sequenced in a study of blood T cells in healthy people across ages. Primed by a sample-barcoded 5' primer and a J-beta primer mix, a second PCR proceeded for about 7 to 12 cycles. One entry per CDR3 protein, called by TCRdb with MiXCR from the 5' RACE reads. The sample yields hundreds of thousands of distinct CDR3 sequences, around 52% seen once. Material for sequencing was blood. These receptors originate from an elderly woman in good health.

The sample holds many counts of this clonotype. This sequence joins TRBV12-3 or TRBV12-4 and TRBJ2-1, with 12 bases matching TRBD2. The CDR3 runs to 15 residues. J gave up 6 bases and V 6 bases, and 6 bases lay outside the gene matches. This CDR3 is CASSLTSGGLNEQFF. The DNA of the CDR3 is TGTGCCAGCAGCTTGACTAGCGGGGGCCTCAATGAGCAGTTCTTC.

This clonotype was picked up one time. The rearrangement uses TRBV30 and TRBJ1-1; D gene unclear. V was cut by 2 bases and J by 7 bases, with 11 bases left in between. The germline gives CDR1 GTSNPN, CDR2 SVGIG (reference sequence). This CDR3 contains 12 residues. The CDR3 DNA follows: TGTGCCTGGAGTCCTCTGGGCCTTGAAGCTTTCTTT. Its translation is CAWSPLGLEAFF. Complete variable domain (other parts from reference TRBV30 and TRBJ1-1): SQTIHQWPATLVQPVGSPLSLECTVEGTSNPNLYWYRQAAGRGLQLLFYSVGIGQISSEVPQNLSASRPQDRQFILSSKKLLLSDSGFYLCAWSPLGLEAFFGQGTRLTVV.

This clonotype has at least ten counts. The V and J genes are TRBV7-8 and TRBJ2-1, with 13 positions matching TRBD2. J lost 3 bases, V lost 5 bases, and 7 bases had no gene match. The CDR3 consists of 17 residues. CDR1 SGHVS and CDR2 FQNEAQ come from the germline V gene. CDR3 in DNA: TGTGCCAGCAGCCTGGGAGGGACTAGCGGGAACTACAATGAGCAGTTCTTC. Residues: CASSLGGTSGNYNEQFF.

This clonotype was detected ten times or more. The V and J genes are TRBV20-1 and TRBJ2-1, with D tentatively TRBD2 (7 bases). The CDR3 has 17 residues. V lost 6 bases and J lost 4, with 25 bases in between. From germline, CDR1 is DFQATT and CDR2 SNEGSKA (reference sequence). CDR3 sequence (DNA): TGCAGTGCCCACCTCAGTGGGGGGGCCGACTATTACAATGAGCAGTTCTTC. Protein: CSAHLSGGADYYNEQFF.

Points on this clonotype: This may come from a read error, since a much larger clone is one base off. CDR3 coding DNA: TGTGCCAGCAGCCCCCGGGACATAGGCCTGGGCTATGGCTGCACCTTC. This translates into CASSPRDIGLGYGCTF. The gene calls are TRBV11-2 and TRBJ1-2, with D possibly being TRBD1 (6 bases). CDR3 length: 16 residues. CDR1 and CDR2 from the germline V gene are SGHAT and FQNNGV.

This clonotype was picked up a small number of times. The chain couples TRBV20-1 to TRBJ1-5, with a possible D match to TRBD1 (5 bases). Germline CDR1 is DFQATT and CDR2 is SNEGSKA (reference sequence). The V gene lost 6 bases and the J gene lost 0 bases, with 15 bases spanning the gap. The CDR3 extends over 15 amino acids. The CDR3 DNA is TGCAGTGCCCTCCAAAGACAGATTAGCAATCAGCCCCAGCATTTT. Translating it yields CSALQRQISNQPQHF.

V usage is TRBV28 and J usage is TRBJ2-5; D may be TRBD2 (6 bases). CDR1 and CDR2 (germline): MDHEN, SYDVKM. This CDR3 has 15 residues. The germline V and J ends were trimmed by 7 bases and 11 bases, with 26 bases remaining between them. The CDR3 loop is CASKSASDSYNEQYF. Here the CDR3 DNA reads TGTGCCAGCAAATCCGCTAGCGATTCCTACAATGAGCAGTACTTC.

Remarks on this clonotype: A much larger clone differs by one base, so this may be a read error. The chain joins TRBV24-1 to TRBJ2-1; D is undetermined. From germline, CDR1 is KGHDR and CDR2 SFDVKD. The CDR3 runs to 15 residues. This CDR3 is CATSAHLSSYKEQFF. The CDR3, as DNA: TGTGCCACCAGTGCCCACCTTAGCTCCTACAAGGAGCAGTTCTTC.

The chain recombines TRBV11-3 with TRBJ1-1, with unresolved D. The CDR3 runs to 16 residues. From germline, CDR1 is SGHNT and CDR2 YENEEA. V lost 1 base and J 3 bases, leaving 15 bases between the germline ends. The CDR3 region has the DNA TGTGCCAGCAGCTTAGGGGGAGGGTCCGGGTACACTGAAGCTTTCTTT. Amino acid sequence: CASSLGGGSGYTEAFF. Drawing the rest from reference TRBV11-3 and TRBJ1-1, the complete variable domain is EAGVVQSPRYKIIEKKQPVAFWCNPISGHNTLYWYLQNLGQGPELLIRYENEEAVDDSQLPKDRFSAERLKGVDSTLKIQPAELGDSAVYLCASSLGGGSGYTEAFFGQGTRLTVV.

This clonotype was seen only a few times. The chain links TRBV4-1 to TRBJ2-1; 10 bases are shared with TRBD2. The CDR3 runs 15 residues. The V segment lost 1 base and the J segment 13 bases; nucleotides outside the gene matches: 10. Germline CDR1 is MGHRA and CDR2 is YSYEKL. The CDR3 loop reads CASSQGTSGRETQFF. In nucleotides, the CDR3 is TGCGCCAGCAGCCAAGGGACTAGCGGAAGAGAGACCCAGTTCTTC.

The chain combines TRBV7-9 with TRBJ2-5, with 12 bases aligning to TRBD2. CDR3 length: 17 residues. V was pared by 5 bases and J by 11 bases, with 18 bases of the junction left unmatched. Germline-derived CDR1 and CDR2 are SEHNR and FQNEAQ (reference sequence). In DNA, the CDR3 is TGTGCCAGCAGCCCTCTGACTAGCGGGAGTCTTGGCAATGAGCAGTACTTC. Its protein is CASSPLTSGSLGNEQYF.

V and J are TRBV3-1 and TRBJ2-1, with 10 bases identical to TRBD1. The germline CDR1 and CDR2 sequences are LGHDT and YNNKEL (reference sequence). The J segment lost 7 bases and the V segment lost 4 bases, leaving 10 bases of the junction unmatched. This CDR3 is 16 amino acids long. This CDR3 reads CASSLPGTGDGNEQFF. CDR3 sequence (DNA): TGTGCCAGCAGCCTCCCCGGGACAGGGGACGGGAATGAGCAGTTCTTC.

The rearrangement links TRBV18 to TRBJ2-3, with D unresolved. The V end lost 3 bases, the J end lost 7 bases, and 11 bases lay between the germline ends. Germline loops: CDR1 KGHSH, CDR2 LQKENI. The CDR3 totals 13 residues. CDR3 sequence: CASSPAPFNTQYF. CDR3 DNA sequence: TGTGCCAGCTCACCGGCCCCATTCAATACGCAGTATTTT.

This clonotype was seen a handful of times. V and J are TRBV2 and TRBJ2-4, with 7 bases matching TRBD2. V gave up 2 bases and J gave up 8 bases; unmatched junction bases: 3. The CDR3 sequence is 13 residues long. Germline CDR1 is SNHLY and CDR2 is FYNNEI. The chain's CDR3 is CASSEQAGDIQYF. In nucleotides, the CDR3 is TGTGCCAGCAGTGAACAGGCGGGGGACATTCAGTACTTC.

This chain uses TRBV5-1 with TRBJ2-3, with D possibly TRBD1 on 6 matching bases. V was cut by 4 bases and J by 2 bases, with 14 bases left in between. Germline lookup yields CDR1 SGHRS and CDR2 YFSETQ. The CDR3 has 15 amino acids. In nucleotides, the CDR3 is TGCGCCAGCAGCAAAACAGGGACCTCCACAGATACGCAGTATTTT. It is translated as CASSKTGTSTDTQYF.

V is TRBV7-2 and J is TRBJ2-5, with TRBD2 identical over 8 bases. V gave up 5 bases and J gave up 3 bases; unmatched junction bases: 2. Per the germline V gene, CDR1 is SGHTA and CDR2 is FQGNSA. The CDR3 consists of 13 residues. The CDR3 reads CASSGTRKETQYF. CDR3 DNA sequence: TGTGCCAGCAGCGGGACTAGGAAAGAGACCCAGTACTTC.

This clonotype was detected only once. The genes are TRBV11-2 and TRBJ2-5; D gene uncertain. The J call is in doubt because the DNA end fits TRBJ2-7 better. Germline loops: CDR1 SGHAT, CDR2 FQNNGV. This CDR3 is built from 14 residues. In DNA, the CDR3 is TGTGCCAGCGCGAAAACCCCCGATGGACCCGAGCAGTACTTC. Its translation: CASAKTPDGPEQYF.

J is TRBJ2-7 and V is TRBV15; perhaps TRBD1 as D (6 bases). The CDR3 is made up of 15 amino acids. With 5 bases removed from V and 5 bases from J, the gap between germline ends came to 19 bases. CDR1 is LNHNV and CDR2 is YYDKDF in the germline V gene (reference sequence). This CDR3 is CATSGKTGLAHEQYF. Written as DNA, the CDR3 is TGTGCCACCAGCGGAAAGACAGGTTTGGCCCACGAGCAGTACTTC.

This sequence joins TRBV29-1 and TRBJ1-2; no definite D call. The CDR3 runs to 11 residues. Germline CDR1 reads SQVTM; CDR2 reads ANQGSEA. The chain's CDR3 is CSVKDPVGYTF. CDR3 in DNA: TGCAGTGTTAAGGATCCAGTTGGCTACACCTTC.

The CDR3 DNA is TGTGCCAGCACCCGAGGGGACAGGCGCTCCTACGAGCAGTACTTC. It specifies CASTRGDRRSYEQYF. The V call is TRBV6-2 or TRBV6-3, the J call TRBJ2-7; 8 bases align to TRBD1. V gave up 7 bases and J gave up 0 bases; unmatched junction bases: 8. CDR3 length equals 15 residues. CDR1 is MNHEY and CDR2 is SVGEGT in the germline V gene.